Below are 22 T cell receptor beta chains sequenced from a single sample in a study of follicular helper T cells after annual influenza vaccination. Libraries were prepared by immunoSEQ multiplex PCR; TCRdb keeps only in-frame clonotypes and omits some of them. The table shows 480 or so clones, with roughly 82% occurring only once. Time point indicated: 2015-2016 season, 7 days after influenza vaccination. The sample was CXCR5+ CD38+ circulating T follicular helper cells from blood, taken 7 days after influenza vaccination. Subset specified: circulating Tfh, non-naive CD4+CXCR5+PD-1+ (ICOS+CD38+ or ICOS-CD38-). These receptors were collected from an adult who received the influenza vaccine.

In its sample, this clone was seen once. The CDR3, as DNA: TGTGCCAGCTCACCCCGGGCGGCAGGACTCGGGAGTCCCTACGAGCAGTACTTC. Translating gives CASSPRAAGLGSPYEQYF. The chain employs TRBV18 and TRBJ2-7, with D perhaps TRBD2 (6 bases). This CDR3 comprises 18 residues. The germline V gene has CDR1 KGHSH and CDR2 LQKENI. Trimming left V 3 bases short and J 2 bases short, with 23 bases between.

The rearrangement joins TRBV29-1 to TRBJ1-1, with D unclear. The CDR3 spans 11 residues. The V end lost 4 bases, the J end lost 6 bases, and 9 bases lay between the germline ends. The germline V gene encodes CDR1 SQVTM and CDR2 ANQGSEA. CDR3 region: CSVGRMAEAFF. Written as DNA, the CDR3 is TGCAGCGTTGGGAGAATGGCTGAAGCTTTCTTT.

The gene calls are TRBV9 and TRBJ2-5; TRBD1 might be the D (6 bases). Germline V lookup: CDR1 SGDLS, CDR2 YYNGEE. The germline V and J ends were trimmed by 0 bases and 5 bases, with 11 bases remaining between them. The CDR3 runs 14 residues. CDR3 bases: TGTGCCAGCAGCGTAGCTTCGGGACACGAGACCCAGTACTTC. Amino acids: CASSVASGHETQYF.

V gene TRBV6-6 combines with J gene TRBJ2-7; TRBD2 matches at 9 bases. Germline-derived CDR1 and CDR2 are MNHNY and SVGAGI (reference sequence). The CDR3 covers 13 residues. V was pared by 4 bases and J by 3 bases, with 1 base of the junction left unmatched. As DNA, the CDR3 is TGTGCCAGCAGTTTACTAGCGGGCTACGAGCAGTACTTC. This codes for CASSLLAGYEQYF.

The chain recombines TRBV4-3 with TRBJ2-4; D is perhaps TRBD2 (7 bases). Germline CDR1 LGHNA, CDR2 YSLEER. The CDR3 sequence is 16 residues long. Trimming cost V 4 bases and J 3 bases, with 16 bases left between them. The CDR3, as DNA: TGCGCCAGCAGCCGGGGGGCGGGAGTCGGCAAAAACATTCAGTACTTC. This encodes CASSRGAGVGKNIQYF.

The V gene is TRBV14, the J gene TRBJ1-3; no reliable D call. The CDR3 has 12 residues. V dropped 1 base and J dropped 3 bases, with 1 base sitting between them. The V gene's germline CDR1 is SGHDN and CDR2 FVKESK. The CDR3 coding sequence is TGTGCCAGCAGCCAAGTTGGAAACACCATATATTTT. Encoded protein: CASSQVGNTIYF.

V usage is TRBV27 and J usage is TRBJ2-1, with TRBD2 matching over 11 bases. V lost 4 bases to trimming and J lost 3 bases; unmatched junction nucleotides: 5. CDR1 and CDR2 from the germline V gene are MNHEY and SMNVEV (reference sequence). The CDR3 has 16 amino acids. As DNA, the CDR3 is TGTGCCAGCAGTTCCGCTACTAGCGGGAGCTACAATGAGCAGTTCTTC. Its protein is CASSSATSGSYNEQFF.

The chain joins TRBV11-3 to TRBJ2-3; D is ambiguous. This CDR3 is built from 13 residues. Germline V gives CDR1 SGHNT, CDR2 YENEEA. Trimming stripped 5 bases from V and 4 bases from J, with 10 bases between. Here the CDR3 DNA reads TGTGCCAGCAGCCTGGATTGGGCAGATACGCAGTATTTT. Translating it yields CASSLDWADTQYF.

This chain connects TRBV7-3 to TRBJ2-6; no definite D call. The CDR3 extends over 15 amino acids. The V end was cut by 1 base, the J end by 1 base, with 5 bases between. CDR1 is SGHTA, CDR2 FQGTGA, per germline. For the CDR3, the DNA is TGTGCCAGCAGCTTAAACCCATCTGGGGCCAACGTCCTGACTTTC. Translation gives CASSLNPSGANVLTF.

V and J are TRBV5-5 and TRBJ2-7, with D perhaps given as TRBD1 or TRBD2 (5 bases each). Trimming left V 1 base short and J 1 base short, with 15 bases between. The V gene's germline CDR1 is SGHKS and CDR2 YYEKEE (reference sequence). The CDR3 runs 16 residues. The CDR3 region has the DNA TGTGCCAGCAGCTTGCGTGGGGGTACAGGTTCCTACGAGCAGTACTTC. Translating it yields CASSLRGGTGSYEQYF.

The CDR3 DNA follows: TGTGCCAGCAGTACCCTTAATAGCAATCAGCCCCAGCATTTT. It is translated as CASSTLNSNQPQHF. The chain is built from TRBV28 and TRBJ1-5; D gene unclear. V was trimmed by 5 bases and J by 0 bases, leaving 8 bases between them. This CDR3 has 14 amino acids. Germline V CDR1 and CDR2: MDHEN, SYDVKM.

The chain joins TRBV28 to TRBJ1-2; a possible D gene is TRBD1 (5 bases). The CDR3 sequence is 14 residues long. The ends were cut back, 5 bases at V and 2 bases at J, with 12 bases in the middle. The germline V gene has CDR1 MDHEN and CDR2 SYDVKM. The DNA of the CDR3 is TGTGCCAGCAGTGGTCGGGACCGGAACTATGGCTACACCTTC. It encodes CASSGRDRNYGYTF.

V is TRBV7-6 and J is TRBJ2-5; tentatively, D is TRBD2 (5 bases). Trimming took off 5 bases at V and 7 bases at J, with 17 bases between the two ends. CDR1 is SGHVS and CDR2 is FNYEAQ in the germline V gene. CDR3 size: 14 residues. The CDR3 coding sequence is TGTGCCAGCAGCCGCTGGGTGGGGAGCGGGACCCAGTACTTC. Its translation: CASSRWVGSGTQYF.

The chain employs TRBV6-5 and TRBJ2-4; D remains ambiguous. The germline V gene has CDR1 MNHEY and CDR2 SVGAGI. Trimming took off 5 bases at V and 0 bases at J, with 5 bases between the two ends. The CDR3 is made up of 13 amino acids. The CDR3 DNA is TGTGCCAGCAGTGACCTAGCCAAAAACATTCAGTACTTC. Translation: CASSDLAKNIQYF.

This clone showed up just a few times. The J gene is TRBJ2-7, the V gene TRBV19, with TRBD2 matching over 10 bases. V lost 4 bases, J lost 0 bases, and 6 bases stayed unmatched. This CDR3 contains 16 residues. Germline CDR1 LNHDA, CDR2 SQIVND (reference sequence). CDR3 sequence (DNA): TGTGCCAGTAGTACCCGGAAGCGGGAGGGCTCCTACGAGCAGTACTTC. Its translation: CASSTRKREGSYEQYF.

The CDR3 is CAWSVRSLRREGANVLTF. CDR3 DNA: TGTGCCTGGAGTGTACGTTCATTAAGGAGGGAGGGGGCCAACGTCCTGACTTTC. The chain is built from TRBV30 and TRBJ2-6; D might be TRBD2 (6 bases). In germline, CDR1 is GTSNPN, CDR2 SVGIG (reference sequence). This CDR3 region has 18 residues. V lost 0 bases, J lost 4 bases, and 19 bases lay in between.

The chain is built from TRBV10-2 and TRBJ1-1; D unclear. CDR1 WSHSY and CDR2 SAAADI come from the germline V gene. The CDR3 contains 13 residues. Trimming took 4 bases from V and 3 from J, leaving 9 bases between them. For the CDR3, the DNA is TGCGCCAGCAGTGTGGGAGGGCACACTGAAGCTTTCTTT. Translation gives CASSVGGHTEAFF.

This rearrangement joins TRBV29-1 to TRBJ2-3; TRBD2 matches 7 bases. J gave up 3 bases and V 4 bases, and 7 bases lay outside the gene matches. The CDR3 sequence is 14 residues long. Looked up from germline, CDR1 is SQVTM and CDR2 is ANQGSEA. The CDR3 nucleotides are TGCAGCGTTGTTTCAGCGGGATTAACAGATACGCAGTATTTT. Translated, it gives CSVVSAGLTDTQYF.

The rearrangement links TRBV5-1 to TRBJ1-5; 7 positions match TRBD1. The CDR3 has 14 residues. Trimming took 5 bases from V and 9 from J; bases not matched to a gene: 11. The germline gives CDR1 SGHRS, CDR2 YFSETQ. The CDR3 DNA is TGCGCCAGCAGTGTGACAGGGACCTATGGGCCCCAGCATTTT. Translated, it gives CASSVTGTYGPQHF.

V usage is TRBV11-2 and J usage is TRBJ1-1, with D tentatively TRBD1 (5 bases). Germline V gene data show CDR1 as SGHAT and CDR2 as FQNNGV. This CDR3 is built from 15 residues. The ends were cut back, 6 bases at V and 1 base at J, with 15 bases in the middle. The CDR3 loop reads CASRRAQGENTEAFF. The DNA of the CDR3 is TGTGCCAGCAGGCGAGCGCAGGGAGAGAACACTGAAGCTTTCTTT.

This chain joins TRBV28 and TRBJ2-7, with 15 positions matching TRBD2. The CDR3 is made up of 16 amino acids. Trimming removed 3 bases from V and 7 bases from J; junction bases left unmatched: 7. The germline CDR1 and CDR2 sequences are MDHEN and SYDVKM. The CDR3 coding sequence is TGTGCCAGCAGTTTTTTTGGGACTAGCGGGAGGACAGAGCAGTACTTC. Translated: CASSFFGTSGRTEQYF.

This clone was found a few times. The rearrangement links TRBV28 to TRBJ1-5; D is perhaps TRBD1 (5 bases). Germline lookup yields CDR1 MDHEN and CDR2 SYDVKM. Trimming took off 4 bases at V and 0 bases at J, with 22 bases between the two ends. This CDR3 spans 19 amino acids. As DNA, the CDR3 is TGTGCCAGCAGTTGGTCTGGGGCAGGGTCCACTACTAGCAATCAGCCCCAGCATTTT. This sequence encodes CASSWSGAGSTTSNQPQHF.